A selection of T cell receptor beta chains follows, all from one sample in a study of Graves' ophthalmopathy and Graves' hyperthyroidism. TCRdb recomputed calls from the multiplex PCR reads with MiXCR, one row per CDR3 protein. Among a few hundred thousand distinct CDR3 sequences listed, about a sixth were seen once. The sequenced material came from peripheral blood. Every receptor here comes from an adult woman with stable Graves' hyperthyroidism. The CDR3 runs from the conserved cysteine through the conserved F or W. A D gene is named only where the DNA matches it firmly. Not every row has a clone size; where given, it reads once, few, many or a size class.

CATVVNTGELFF | TGTGCCACCGTCGTAAACACCGGGGAGCTGTTTTTT | TRBJ2-2 | . | TRBV12-3/TRBV12-4 | .
CSARYQASRDTQYF | TGCAGTGCTAGATACCAGGCCTCCAGAGATACGCAGTATTTT | TRBJ2-3 | few | TRBV20-1 | .
CASSAGTSGRVYEQYF | TGCGCCAGCAGCGCTGGGACTAGCGGGAGAGTTTACGAGCAGTACTTC | TRBJ2-7 | many | TRBV5-1 | TRBD2
CASSPSLGDRFNQPQHF | TGTGCCAGCAGCCCTTCCTTAGGAGACAGATTTAATCAGCCCCAGCATTTT | TRBJ1-5 | many | TRBV4-2 | .
CASSPQWGRYTGELFF | TGTGCCAGCAGCCCCCAGTGGGGGCGATACACCGGGGAGCTGTTTTTT | TRBJ2-2 | . | TRBV5-6 | .
CASNEQGAGYEQYF | TGTGCCAGCAACGAACAGGGGGCTGGTTACGAGCAGTACTTC | TRBJ2-7 | many | TRBV12-3/TRBV12-4 | TRBD1
CSAPSRVNTEAFF | TGCAGTGCTCCCTCCCGGGTGAACACTGAAGCTTTCTTT | TRBJ1-1 | . | TRBV20-1 | .
CASSPRGGHLNTEAFF | TGTGCCAGCAGCCCCCGGGGAGGACACCTGAACACTGAAGCTTTCTTT | TRBJ1-1 | many | TRBV12-3/TRBV12-4 | .
CASSSITSGRGRTQYF | TGTGCCAGCAGTTCCATTACTAGCGGGAGGGGAAGGACCCAGTACTTC | TRBJ2-5 | . | TRBV28 | TRBD2
CASSAPGLGTYEQYF | TGTGCCAGCAGTGCACCGGGACTAGGTACCTACGAGCAGTACTTC | TRBJ2-7 | many | TRBV25-1 | TRBD2
CASMRIEGPGYTF | TGTGCCAGTATGCGGATAGAGGGGCCCGGCTACACCTTC | TRBJ1-2 | . | TRBV19 | .
CASRGTDSFNQPQHF | TGTGCCAGCAGAGGGACAGACAGTTTCAATCAGCCCCAGCATTTT | TRBJ1-5 | many | TRBV12-3/TRBV12-4 | TRBD1
CSAETGANLYEQYF | TGCAGTGCTGAAACAGGGGCGAACCTCTACGAGCAGTACTTC | TRBJ2-7 | . | TRBV20-1 | TRBD1
CSVMKDGNTGELFF | TGCAGCGTAATGAAGGACGGGAACACCGGGGAGCTGTTTTTT | TRBJ2-2 | many | TRBV29-1 | .
CASSRGGGRTEAFF | TGTGCCAGCAGTCGGGGGGGGGGGCGAACTGAAGCTTTCTTT | TRBJ1-1 | many | TRBV6-5 | .
CSGGTGGSLNTGELFF | TGCAGCGGGGGGACAGGGGGTTCACTGAACACCGGGGAGCTGTTTTTT | TRBJ2-2 | . | TRBV29-1 | TRBD1
CASTWDGPLHF | TGTGCCAGCACCTGGGACGGCCCCCTCCACTTT | TRBJ1-6 | many | TRBV12-3/TRBV12-4 | .
CASGLEQYF | TGTGCCAGCGGCCTCGAGCAGTACTTC | TRBJ2-7 | many | TRBV6-1 | .
CASSSRGWDSNQPQHF | TGTGCCAGCAGCTCTAGGGGGTGGGACAGCAATCAGCCCCAGCATTTT | TRBJ1-5 | many | TRBV11-2 | .
CASSGDPVAGANVLTF | TGTGCCAGCAGTGGGGATCCGGTGGCTGGGGCCAACGTCCTGACTTTC | TRBJ2-6 | few | TRBV2 | .
CASSVEGSDWYSNQPQHF | TGTGCCAGCAGCGTAGAAGGCAGTGATTGGTATAGCAATCAGCCCCAGCATTTT | TRBJ1-5 | many | TRBV9 | .
CASSWDTPLGNQPQHF | TGTGCCAGCAGTTGGGACACCCCTTTGGGCAATCAGCCCCAGCATTTT | TRBJ1-5 | many | TRBV28 | .
CASSSRGLAGGETQYF | TGTGCCAGCAGTTCCCGGGGACTAGCGGGGGGAGAGACCCAGTACTTC | TRBJ2-5 | . | TRBV28 | TRBD2
CASSGDRLANTEAFF | TGTGCCAGCAGTGGGGACAGGCTGGCAAACACTGAAGCTTTCTTT | TRBJ1-1 | many | TRBV2 | TRBD1
CSARLRGGIFYEQYF | TGCAGTGCTAGGCTTCGGGGGGGCATCTTCTACGAGCAGTACTTC | TRBJ2-7 | many | TRBV20-1 | TRBD2
CASTELAKNIQYF | TGTGCCAGCACAGAGTTGGCCAAAAACATTCAGTACTTC | TRBJ2-4 | many | TRBV6-1 | .
CASSLDDMVGETQYF | TGCGCCAGCAGCTTGGATGATATGGTGGGAGAGACCCAGTACTTC | TRBJ2-5 | . | TRBV5-1 | .
CASSEKGENTEAFF | TGTGCCAGCAGTGAAAAGGGGGAGAACACTGAAGCTTTCTTT | TRBJ1-1 | many | TRBV6-1 | .
CASSGLLGAGANVLTF | TGTGCCAGTAGTGGCCTTCTAGGGGCTGGGGCCAACGTCCTGACTTTC | TRBJ2-6 | few | TRBV19 | .
CASSVGQGTKNIQYF | TGTGCCAGCAGCGTAGGACAGGGGACCAAAAACATTCAGTACTTC | TRBJ2-4 | many | TRBV9 | TRBD1
CASTGTANSPLHF | TGTGCCAGCACCGGGACAGCGAATTCACCCCTCCACTTT | TRBJ1-6 | many | TRBV2 | TRBD1
CSARMASGSYEQYF | TGCAGTGCTAGGATGGCTAGCGGCTCCTACGAGCAGTACTTC | TRBJ2-7 | many | TRBV20-1 | TRBD2
CSVNGVYEQYFGPGTGELFF | . | TRBJ2-2 | . | TRBV29-1 | .
CASSLPGGPSLAKNIQYF | TGTGCCAGCAGTTTGCCAGGGGGACCCTCTCTAGCCAAAAACATTCAGTACTTC | TRBJ2-4 | many | TRBV28 | TRBD1
CASSAGAFVMNTEAFF | TGCGCCAGCTCGGCGGGGGCCTTTGTTATGAACACTGAAGCTTTCTTT | TRBJ1-1 | . | TRBV4-1 | .
CASSYAHLNTEAFF | TGTGCCAGCAGTTATGCGCACCTAAACACTGAAGCTTTCTTT | TRBJ1-1 | . | TRBV6-5 | .
CAIRGTDWQPQHF | TGTGCCATCAGGGGGACAGATTGGCAGCCCCAGCATTTT | TRBJ1-5 | many | TRBV10-3 | TRBD1
CASSPGITDTQYF | TGTGCCAGCAGTCCAGGGATAACAGATACGCAGTATTTT | TRBJ2-3 | many | TRBV6-2/TRBV6-3 | .
CASRRRQETQYF | TGTGCCAGCAGGAGGAGGCAAGAGACCCAGTACTTC | TRBJ2-5 | . | TRBV2 | .
CAGRLGAVAYEQYF | TGTGCCGGGCGACTCGGAGCGGTAGCCTACGAGCAGTACTTC | TRBJ2-7 | many | TRBV2 | .
CSARAWTSASNIQYF | TGCAGTGCTAGAGCCTGGACTAGCGCGTCCAACATTCAGTACTTC | TRBJ2-4 | many | TRBV20-1 | TRBD2
CASSSRGAGEGETQYF | TGTGCCAGCAGCTCGAGGGGAGCGGGAGAGGGAGAGACCCAGTACTTC | TRBJ2-5 | many | TRBV28 | TRBD2
CASSQGLGSRQTQYF | TGCGCCAGCAGCCAAGGACTAGGATCCCGGCAGACCCAGTACTTC | TRBJ2-5 | many | TRBV4-1 | .
CASQGTSNTGELFF | TGTGCCAGTCAGGGGACTAGTAACACCGGGGAGCTGTTTTTT | TRBJ2-2 | many | TRBV2 | TRBD2
CASNPPDPAFF | TGTGCCAGCAACCCTCCCGACCCAGCTTTCTTT | TRBJ1-1 | many | TRBV7-9 | .
CASSPAQNTGELFF | TGCGCCAGCAGCCCTGCGCAGAACACCGGGGAGCTGTTTTTT | TRBJ2-2 | many | TRBV5-1 | .
CASSYWTLRETQYF | TGTGCCAGCAGCTATTGGACCCTGAGGGAGACCCAGTACTTC | TRBJ2-5 | . | TRBV5-6 | .
CASSTRTGKKPINIQYF | TGTGCCAGCAGCACAAGGACAGGGAAGAAACCAATAAACATTCAGTACTTC | TRBJ2-4 | many | TRBV27 | TRBD1
CASTPGGLISEQYF | TGTGCCAGCACCCCTGGAGGATTAATATCCGAGCAGTACTTC | TRBJ2-7 | many | TRBV7-2 | .
CASSLIADKNTGELFF | TGTGCCAGCAGCCTTATAGCGGATAAGAACACCGGGGAGCTGTTTTTT | TRBJ2-2 | many | TRBV4-2 | .
CSAPGLDRETQYF | TGCAGTGCCCCGGGACTAGATCGGGAGACCCAGTACTTC | TRBJ2-5 | many | TRBV20-1 | TRBD2
CASGLGPSYEQYF | TGTGCCAGTGGTTTGGGGCCCTCCTACGAGCAGTACTTC | TRBJ2-7 | . | TRBV27 | .
CAWSVDSTTGELFF | TGTGCCTGGAGTGTGGACAGTACTACCGGGGAGCTGTTTTTT | TRBJ2-2 | many | TRBV30 | .
CASRRTGSGSVAGYTF | TGTGCCAGCAGGCGGACAGGGTCAGGTTCGGTCGCTGGCTACACCTTC | TRBJ1-2 | many | TRBV6-2/TRBV6-3 | TRBD1